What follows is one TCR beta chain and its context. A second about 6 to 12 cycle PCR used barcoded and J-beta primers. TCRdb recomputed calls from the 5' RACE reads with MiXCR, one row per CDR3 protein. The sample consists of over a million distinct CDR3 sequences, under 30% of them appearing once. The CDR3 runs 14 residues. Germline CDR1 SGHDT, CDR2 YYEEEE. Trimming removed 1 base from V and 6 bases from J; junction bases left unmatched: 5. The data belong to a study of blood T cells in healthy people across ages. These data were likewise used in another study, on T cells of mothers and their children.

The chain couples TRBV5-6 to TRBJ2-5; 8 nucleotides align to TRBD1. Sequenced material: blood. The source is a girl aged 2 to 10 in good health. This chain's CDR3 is CASSLRQGLKTQYF. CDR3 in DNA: TGTGCCAGCAGCTTGAGACAGGGGTTAAAGACCCAGTACTTC.